Below are 19 T cell receptor beta chains sequenced from a single sample in a study of PD-L1 blockade in urothelial cancer. The method was immunoSEQ multiplex PCR; TCRdb's version includes in-frame clones alone and lacks a portion of them. This table has tens of thousands of clones, roughly 87% appearing once. Sequenced material: PBMCs, taken around atezolizumab (anti-PD-L1) treatment. Every receptor here comes from a woman in her 70s with urothelial cancer.

This sequence joins TRBV11-2 and TRBJ2-1; 10 nucleotides align to TRBD2. This CDR3 has 15 residues. CDR1 and CDR2 (germline): SGHAT, FQNNGV. Trimming took 5 bases from V and 6 from J; bases not matched to a gene: 7. The DNA of the CDR3 is TGTGCCAGCAGCCCTCTAGCGGGAGCGTCCAATGAGCAGTTCTTC. Translated: CASSPLAGASNEQFF. The full variable domain, in which reference TRBV11-2 and TRBJ2-1 provide the parts outside the CDR3, is EAGVAQSPRYKIIEKRQSVAFWCNPISGHATLYWYQQILGQGPKLLIQFQNNGVVDDSQLPKDRFSAERLKGVDSTLKIQPAKLEDSAVYLCASSPLAGASNEQFFGPGTRLTVL.

This clone was picked up a small number of times. The chain has TRBV10-2 and TRBJ2-4; a weak D match, TRBD2 (6 bases). This CDR3 has 12 residues. V was clipped by 10 bases and J by 15 bases, with 22 bases between them. CDR1 and CDR2 (germline): WSHSY, SAAADI. The CDR3 DNA reads as TGCGCCACCCTCCATCCCGGGACTCCGGGGTACTTC. Amino acid sequence: CATLHPGTPGYF.

V and J are TRBV2 and TRBJ1-1; 7 nucleotides match TRBD1. The CDR3 has 14 amino acids. V gave up 7 bases and J gave up 3 bases; unmatched junction bases: 8. Germline V gene data show CDR1 as SNHLY and CDR2 as FYNNEI. The CDR3 spells CASTGDSTHTEAFF. CDR3 nucleotides: TGTGCCAGCACCGGGGACAGCACTCACACTGAAGCTTTCTTT.

V is TRBV11-2 and J is TRBJ2-1, with 7 nucleotides matching TRBD2. The CDR3 is 15 residues long. The germline gives CDR1 SGHAT, CDR2 FQNNGV. Trimming removed 1 base from V and 8 bases from J; junction bases left unmatched: 8. In nucleotides, the CDR3 is TGTGCCAGCAGCTTAGGGGCGGGAGCATTCTATGAGCAGTTCTTC. Its protein product is CASSLGAGAFYEQFF.

The chain couples TRBV7-2 to TRBJ2-3; D is possibly TRBD2 (6 bases). This CDR3 contains 14 residues. Trimming stripped 6 bases from V and 1 base from J, with 11 bases between. Per the germline V gene, CDR1 is SGHTA and CDR2 is FQGNSA. CDR3 sequence reads: CASSPQRGTDTQYF. In DNA, the CDR3 is TGTGCCAGCAGTCCCCAGCGGGGCACAGATACGCAGTATTTT. Looking up the rest from reference TRBV7-2 and TRBJ2-3 gives the full variable domain: GAGVSQSPSNKVTEKGKDVELRCDPISGHTALYWYRQSLGQGLEFLIYFQGNSAPDKSGLPSDRFSAERTGGSVSTLTIQRTQQEDSAVYLCASSPQRGTDTQYFGPGTRLTVL.

The chain recombines TRBV11-2 with TRBJ1-1; 7 nucleotides agree with TRBD1. Trimming cost V 4 bases and J 1 base; bases outside gene matches: 9. The CDR3 runs to 16 residues. Germline CDR1 and CDR2: SGHAT and FQNNGV. The CDR3 region is CASSSEDWTGNTEAFF. CDR3 coding DNA: TGTGCCAGCAGCTCGGAGGACTGGACAGGGAACACTGAAGCTTTCTTT.

The chain is built from TRBV5-8 and TRBJ1-5; TRBD1 is a possible D gene (5 bases). Germline V gives CDR1 SGHTS, CDR2 YDEGEE. Trimming pared 2 bases from V and 2 bases from J, leaving 17 bases between. CDR3 length: 17 amino acids. DNA for the CDR3: TGTGCCAGCAGCTTCCGGCGGGGGGAGATTGGCAATCAGCCCCAGCATTTT. This encodes CASSFRRGEIGNQPQHF.

The chain couples TRBV7-9 to TRBJ2-1; 8 nucleotides agree with TRBD1. The V gene end was trimmed by 4 bases and the J gene end by 7 bases; junction bases not matched to a gene: 12. The CDR3 is 16 residues long. The germline CDR1 and CDR2 sequences are SEHNR and FQNEAQ (reference sequence). The DNA of the CDR3 is TGTGCCAGCAGCTCTACCCGGGACAGGCGGAAAAATGAGCAGTTCTTC. This gives the protein CASSSTRDRRKNEQFF.

V is TRBV7-2 and J is TRBJ1-1, with TRBD1 as a possible D gene (5 bases). CDR3 size: 15 residues. Trimming shortened V by 0 bases and J by 5 bases, and 13 bases separated the two germline ends. The germline CDR1 and CDR2 sequences are SGHTA and FQGNSA. The CDR3 is CASSLAGGGGTEAFF. CDR3 DNA: TGTGCCAGCAGCTTAGCGGGTGGGGGAGGAACTGAAGCTTTCTTT.

The rearrangement uses TRBV5-1 and TRBJ2-3, with 8 bases that match TRBD2. Germline CDR1 and CDR2: SGHRS and YFSETQ. CDR3 length: 14 residues. Trimming removed 6 bases from V and 1 base from J; junction bases left unmatched: 4. The CDR3 loop reads CASTTTSGTDTQYF. For the CDR3, the DNA is TGCGCCAGCACCACGACTAGCGGCACAGATACGCAGTATTTT.

This rearrangement joins TRBV28 to TRBJ2-3; 7 nucleotides agree with TRBD2. Losses at the gene ends were 6 bases for V and 2 bases for J; bases not matched to a gene: 14. CDR3 length equals 17 residues. CDR1 is MDHEN, CDR2 SYDVKM, per germline. Here the CDR3 reads CASSPGLGRSNTDTQYF. As DNA, the CDR3 is TGTGCCAGCAGCCCGGGTCTCGGGAGGTCGAACACAGATACGCAGTATTTT.

The J gene is TRBJ2-1, the V gene TRBV11-2; TRBD2 might be the D (6 bases). The CDR3 covers 15 residues. Germline V lookup: CDR1 SGHAT, CDR2 FQNNGV. Between the trimmed V and J ends, which lost 1 base and 2 bases, there was a span of 9 bases. CDR3 bases: TGTGCCAGCAGCTTAGTTGGCGGGGCCTACAATGAGCAGTTCTTC. It specifies CASSLVGGAYNEQFF.

The chain joins TRBV2 to TRBJ1-2; 7 nucleotides align to TRBD1. CDR3 length: 14 residues. Trimming removed 7 bases from V and 5 bases from J; junction bases left unmatched: 10. Germline loops: CDR1 SNHLY, CDR2 FYNNEI. CDR3 protein: CASTLTGLEYGYTF. For the CDR3, the DNA is TGTGCCAGCACCTTGACAGGGTTAGAATATGGCTACACCTTC. The full variable domain, with the rest looked up from reference TRBV2 and TRBJ1-2, is EPEVTQTPSHQVTQMGQEVILRCVPISNHLYFYWYRQILGQKVEFLVSFYNNEISEKSEIFDDQFSVERPDGSNFTLKIRSTKLEDSAMYFCASTLTGLEYGYTFGSGTRLTVV.

The CDR3 coding sequence is TGTGCCATCAGTGGGACTAGCGGGGGGGCTTACAATGAGCAGTTCTTC. This gives the protein CAISGTSGGAYNEQFF. The V gene is TRBV10-3, the J gene TRBJ2-1, with 15 bases that match TRBD2. This CDR3 is 16 amino acids long. The germline gives CDR1 ENHRY, CDR2 SYGVKD. V lost 4 bases to trimming and J lost 4 bases; unmatched junction nucleotides: 2.

V gene TRBV2 combines with J gene TRBJ2-2, with D possibly being TRBD2 (5 bases). The length of the CDR3 is 16 residues. Per the germline V gene, CDR1 is SNHLY and CDR2 is FYNNEI. Between the trimmed V and J ends, which lost 3 bases and 4 bases, there was a span of 15 bases. The CDR3 nucleotides read TGTGCCAGCAGTGACCGCGGGTCCCGGGGCACCGGGGAGCTGTTTTTT. Amino acids: CASSDRGSRGTGELFF.

On this clone itself: A read error may produce the germline difference seen at one junction end. The chain is built from TRBV28 and TRBJ1-2; D may be TRBD1 (6 bases). This CDR3 is built from 13 residues. Germline CDR1 and CDR2: MDHEN and SYDVKM. This CDR3 reads CASSLIPPRGALF. The CDR3 DNA reads as TGTGCCAGCAGTTTGATCCCTCCCAGGGGAGCCCTCTTC.

This clone showed up just once. The chain has TRBV11-2 and TRBJ2-2; 11 bases match TRBD1. The CDR3 is made up of 18 amino acids. V trimming: 5 bases; J trimming: 6 bases; junction bases outside the gene matches: 14. Germline CDR1 is SGHAT and CDR2 is FQNNGV. CDR3 nucleotide sequence: TGTGCCAGCAGCCCCCATTCCGGGACAGGGGGGCTCGCCGGGGAGCTGTTTTTT. Translated: CASSPHSGTGGLAGELFF.

This chain uses TRBV2 with TRBJ2-3; TRBD2 is a possible D gene (5 bases). V lost 7 bases and J lost 5, with 7 bases in between. Germline CDR1 is SNHLY and CDR2 is FYNNEI. The CDR3 extends over 11 amino acids. CDR3 in DNA: TGTGCCAGCACTCGGGAAGATACGCAGTATTTT. This gives the protein CASTREDTQYF.

This chain joins TRBV9 and TRBJ2-1; TRBD2 matches 13 bases. Germline CDR1 SGDLS, CDR2 YYNGEE. Trimming cost V 1 base and J 8 bases; bases outside gene matches: 9. The CDR3 has 17 residues. For the CDR3, the DNA is TGTGCCAGCAGCGTAAGTTCTAGGACTAGCGGGAGTGATGAGCAGTTCTTC. It codes for CASSVSSRTSGSDEQFF.